These T cell receptor beta chains were read from a single sample in a study of shared clonotypes between healthy human individuals. Here immunoSEQ multiplex PCR was the method, and the copy in TCRdb shows in-frame clones only, minus some. The top ten clones hold 0.3% to 0.45% of a sample with under 2.5 million clones, roughly 92% of them seen once. Sequenced: naive CD4+ T cells from PBMCs. All receptors derive from a man aged 18 to 29 in good health. Some clones in this sample may be carry-over from other donors' samples. Each CDR3 is given with its conserved first and last residue. D genes are given only for firm matches. The listing skips clone size in some rows; elsewhere it reads once, few, many or a size class.

DNA	CDR3	V	J	D	size
TGTGCCAGCAGCTTAGACGGGGACGGTGCAGATACGCAGTATTTT	CASSLDGDGADTQYF	TRBV7-3	TRBJ2-3	-	once
TGTGCCAGCAGTTTACAACGGAACACTGAAGCTTTCTTT	CASSLQRNTEAFF	TRBV27	TRBJ1-1	-	-
TGTGCCAGCAGATGGGACTACAGGACCCAGTACTTC	CASRWDYRTQYF	TRBV5-5	TRBJ2-5	TRBD2	-
TGTGCCAGCAGTTTTTCAGGGGGTTACGAGCAGTACTTC	CASSFSGGYEQYF	TRBV27	TRBJ2-7	TRBD1	-
TGCAGCGTTGAATCGCCCTCGAGCCCCTACAATGAGCAGTTCTTC	CSVESPSSPYNEQFF	TRBV29-1	TRBJ2-1	-	once
TGTGCCAGCAGTTACTCCCAGGGGGCGGCCAATGAGCAGTTCTTC	CASSYSQGAANEQFF	TRBV6-6	TRBJ2-1	TRBD1	-
TGTGCCAGCAGGTCCGGGTCCATGGAAGGCTACACCTTC	CASRSGSMEGYTF	TRBV28	TRBJ1-2	-	-
TGTGCCAGCTCGGGACTAGGAAAGTACAATGAGCAGTTCTTC	CASSGLGKYNEQFF	TRBV2	TRBJ2-1	TRBD2	-
TGTGCCAGCAGCTTGGATCCCCAGGGCTACGAGCAGTACTTC	CASSLDPQGYEQYF	TRBV5-4	TRBJ2-7	-	-
TGTGCCAGTAGTAGGACAGGGGGTACCTACGAGCAGTACTTC	CASSRTGGTYEQYF	TRBV19	TRBJ2-7	TRBD1	-
TGTGCCAGCAGCTTTGGGCGAGGGGGACAAGAGACCCAGTACTTC	CASSFGRGGQETQYF	TRBV5-4	TRBJ2-5	-	-
TGCGCCAGCAGTAGATACATAAGGCTAGCGGGAGCCCCGGGTAGCACCGGGGAGCTGTTTTTT	CASSRYIRLAGAPGSTGELFF	TRBV5-1	TRBJ2-2	TRBD2	-
TGCGCCAGCAGCTTGAGGGACCTCCCAGGGGGTGAGCAGTTCTTC	CASSLRDLPGGEQFF	TRBV5-1	TRBJ2-1	TRBD1	-
TGTGCCAGCAGCAGCCTAGGGGGCGCGAATGGTTACACCTTC	CASSSLGGANGYTF	TRBV13	TRBJ1-2	TRBD1	-
TGTGCCAGCAGCTTAGTTTCCGGGGTTAATGAGCAGTTCTTC	CASSLVSGVNEQFF	TRBV7-3	TRBJ2-1	-	-
TGTGCCAGCAGCGTATTAGCGGGGGCGACCTACAATGAGCAGTTCTTC	CASSVLAGATYNEQFF	TRBV9	TRBJ2-1	TRBD2	-
TGTGCCACCACCTTTTCACTAGGACTCACAGATACGCAGTATTTT	CATTFSLGLTDTQYF	TRBV15	TRBJ2-3	-	-
TGTGCCAGCAGCTTAAGTGGGGGGCGAGATACGCAGTATTTT	CASSLSGGRDTQYF	TRBV7-3	TRBJ2-3	-	-
TGTGCCTGGAGCCCAAATTTACTGGGTGGAGCTTTCTTT	CAWSPNLLGGAFF	TRBV30	TRBJ1-1	-	once
TGCGCCAGCAGCTCCCTTGCCAGGTTGAACACTGAAGCTTTCTTT	CASSSLARLNTEAFF	TRBV5-1	TRBJ1-1	-	-
TGTGCCAGCAGACCGACTAGCGGGAGCGTAGATACGCAGTATTTT	CASRPTSGSVDTQYF	TRBV6-1	TRBJ2-3	TRBD2	once
TGTGCCGCTCCAGCAAGGCTGGGAGACACCATATATTTT	CAAPARLGDTIYF	TRBV6-9	TRBJ1-3	-	-
TGTGCCAGCAGTGAAGGCGGCCAAGAGACCCAGTACTTC	CASSEGGQETQYF	TRBV6-1	TRBJ2-5	-	few
TGTGCCACCAGCAGCGGGGTTCGAGGGGATGGCTACACCTTC	CATSSGVRGDGYTF	TRBV15	TRBJ1-2	-	-
TGTGCCAGCAGCCAAGCGACGTTGGAGACCCAGTACTTC	CASSQATLETQYF	TRBV9	TRBJ2-5	-	-
TGTGCCAGCAGCTTACAATCCGGGTCGGAGACCCAGTACTTC	CASSLQSGSETQYF	TRBV7-2	TRBJ2-5	-	-
TGTGCCAGCAGCGTTGGACGGGGAAACTACGAGCAGTACTTC	CASSVGRGNYEQYF	TRBV9	TRBJ2-7	-	-
TGTGCCAGCAGCGACGAGGGCCTGCCAGCCAAAAACATTCAGTACTTC	CASSDEGLPAKNIQYF	TRBV28	TRBJ2-4	-	-
TGTGCCAGCAGTGAGCGTTCGGGTGGCTACACCTTC	CASSERSGGYTF	TRBV6-1	TRBJ1-2	-	-
TGCGCCAGTTCGCTGGCATCCCTACAAGAGACCCAGTACTTC	CASSLASLQETQYF	TRBV5-1	TRBJ2-5	-	-
TGCGCCAGCAGCTTGGAACTCAGGGGGGGTTCCTACGAGCAGTACTTC	CASSLELRGGSYEQYF	TRBV5-1	TRBJ2-7	-	-
TGTGCCAGTAGTATTTGGCGGCAAGCCGGTCAGCCCCAGCATTTT	CASSIWRQAGQPQHF	TRBV19	TRBJ1-5	-	-
TGTGCCAGCTCACCAGCTATAGGACAGAGTGAGACTGAAGCTTTCTTT	CASSPAIGQSETEAFF	TRBV18	TRBJ1-1	-	-
TGTGCCAGCAGCCCCGTGGGGTGGAGCGAGCAGTACTTC	CASSPVGWSEQYF	TRBV7-2	TRBJ2-7	-	-
TGTGCCAGCAGTGGGACGGGGACCCTCTCTGGAAACACCATATATTTT	CASSGTGTLSGNTIYF	TRBV2	TRBJ1-3	-	-
TGCGCCAGCAGCTCTACGGCGGGCGGTCCATCCTACAATGAGCAGTTCTTC	CASSSTAGGPSYNEQFF	TRBV5-1	TRBJ2-1	-	-
TGTGCCAGCGTCGACAGGGGAAGAACAGATACGCAGTATTTT	CASVDRGRTDTQYF	TRBV28	TRBJ2-3	TRBD1	-
TGTGCCAGCAGCCCCGCCCCGGGGATGACAGATACGCAGTATTTT	CASSPAPGMTDTQYF	TRBV7-2	TRBJ2-3	-	-
TGCGCCAGCAGCTTGGACAGGGGGGATGAAAAACTGTTTTTT	CASSLDRGDEKLFF	TRBV5-1	TRBJ1-4	TRBD1	few
TGCAGCGCTCCGAAAGCGGGCACCAGCTCCTACGAGCAGTACTTC	CSAPKAGTSSYEQYF	TRBV29-1	TRBJ2-7	-	-
TGCGCCAGCAGCTTTCGGGGAGCGCCCTACGAGCAGTACTTC	CASSFRGAPYEQYF	TRBV5-1	TRBJ2-7	-	-
TGTGCCAGCCCTAGAGGGGACTGGAACACTGAAGCTTTCTTT	CASPRGDWNTEAFF	TRBV28	TRBJ1-1	-	-
TGTGCCAGCGGAGGGACAGGGAATCAGCCCCAGCATTTT	CASGGTGNQPQHF	TRBV6-5	TRBJ1-5	TRBD1	once
TGTGCCAGCAGCTCACGACTAGCGCTGACCGGGGAGCTGTTTTTT	CASSSRLALTGELFF	TRBV11-3	TRBJ2-2	TRBD2	-
TGTGCCAGCAGTTCGCGGGACAGTTTACCCTACGAGCAGTACTTC	CASSSRDSLPYEQYF	TRBV28	TRBJ2-7	-	-
TGTGCCAGCTCACCAACGACGGACCCATGGCAGCCCCAGCATTTT	CASSPTTDPWQPQHF	TRBV18	TRBJ1-5	-	-
TGCGCCAGCAGCTTGGATCCCGATCAGCCCCAGCATTTT	CASSLDPDQPQHF	TRBV5-1	TRBJ1-5	-	few
TGTGCCAGTAGTCCCGAGACTAGCGGGAGGGCTAATGAGCAGTTCTTC	CASSPETSGRANEQFF	TRBV19	TRBJ2-1	TRBD2	-
TGTGCCAGCAGCTTCCCTGGAAACACCATATATTTT	CASSFPGNTIYF	TRBV7-2	TRBJ1-3	-	-
TGTGCCTGGACCCGTAGAGACTTATTCTATGGCTACACCTTC	CAWTRRDLFYGYTF	TRBV30	TRBJ1-2	-	-
TGTGCCAGCAGTTCATCCAAGGGGACAGGGGAGCCAGATACGCAGTATTTT	CASSSSKGTGEPDTQYF	TRBV28	TRBJ2-3	TRBD1	-
TGCAGCGCTGGGACAGTGTTGAACACTGAAGCTTTCTTT	CSAGTVLNTEAFF	TRBV29-1	TRBJ1-1	TRBD1	-
TGCGCCAGCAGCTTGGCGGGGTCTGGGCAGTACTTC	CASSLAGSGQYF	TRBV5-1	TRBJ2-7	-	once
TGTGCCAGCAGACCGCAGGGACTAGCAAATTACGAGCAGTACTTC	CASRPQGLANYEQYF	TRBV6-6	TRBJ2-7	TRBD2	-
TGTGCCAGTAGTATGGCGGGACAGGGGCCCCTGGCCCAGCATTTT	CASSMAGQGPLAQHF	TRBV19	TRBJ1-5	TRBD1	-
TGTGCCAGCAGCTTGGTTGGAACTAATGAAAAACTGTTTTTT	CASSLVGTNEKLFF	TRBV5-4	TRBJ1-4	-	-